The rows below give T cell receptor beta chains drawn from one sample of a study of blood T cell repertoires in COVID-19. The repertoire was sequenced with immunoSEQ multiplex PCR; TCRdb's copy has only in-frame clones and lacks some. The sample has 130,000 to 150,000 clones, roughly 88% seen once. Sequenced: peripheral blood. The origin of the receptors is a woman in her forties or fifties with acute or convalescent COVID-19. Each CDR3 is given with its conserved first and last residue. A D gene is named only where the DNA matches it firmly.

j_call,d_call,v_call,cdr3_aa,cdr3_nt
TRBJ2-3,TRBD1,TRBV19,CASRHNPNRGPRTDTQYF,TGTGCCAGTAGACACAACCCCAACAGGGGACCCCGCACAGATACGCAGTATTTT
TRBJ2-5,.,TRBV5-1,CASSEGQGGETQYF,TGCGCCAGCAGCGAAGGACAGGGAGGGGAGACCCAGTACTTC
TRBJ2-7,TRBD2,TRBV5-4,CASSFDPGLAYEQYF,TGTGCCAGCAGCTTCGACCCGGGACTAGCCTACGAGCAGTACTTC
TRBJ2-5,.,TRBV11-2,CASTEGAGTTPQETQYF,TGTGCCAGCACCGAGGGGGCGGGAACGACCCCCCAAGAGACCCAGTACTTC
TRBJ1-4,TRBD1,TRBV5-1,CASSLEGQGNEKLFF,TGCGCCAGCAGCTTGGAAGGACAGGGGAATGAAAAACTGTTTTTT
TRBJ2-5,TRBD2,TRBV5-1,CASSVSSGSSETQYF,TGCGCCAGCAGCGTCTCTAGCGGGAGTTCGGAGACCCAGTACTTC
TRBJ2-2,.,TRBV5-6,CASSFSWPNTGELFF,TGTGCCAGCAGCTTCTCTTGGCCGAACACCGGGGAGCTGTTTTTT
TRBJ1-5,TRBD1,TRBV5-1,CASSPGQGHEPQHF,TGCGCCAGCAGCCCGGGACAGGGGCATGAGCCCCAGCATTTT
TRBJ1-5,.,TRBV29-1,CSVEESGGNQPQHF,TGCAGCGTTGAAGAATCCGGGGGCAATCAGCCCCAGCATTTT
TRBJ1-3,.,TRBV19,CASINGVFSGNTIYF,TGTGCCAGTATCAACGGGGTCTTCTCTGGAAACACCATATATTTT
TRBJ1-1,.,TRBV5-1,CASSPAPGDTEAFF,TGCGCCAGCAGCCCGGCCCCGGGGGACACTGAAGCTTTCTTT
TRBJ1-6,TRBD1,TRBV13,CASSFWTGGMNSPLHF,TGTGCCAGCAGCTTCTGGACAGGGGGCATGAATTCACCCCTCCACTTT
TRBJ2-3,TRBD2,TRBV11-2,CASSPGLAGGTDTQYF,TGTGCCAGCAGCCCGGGACTAGCGGGGGGCACAGATACGCAGTATTTT